These T cell receptor beta chains were read from a single sample in a study of vaccination and CD4 T cells after COVID-19. What these receptors recognize is not known. A single record per CDR3 protein comes from TCRdb applying MiXCR to the PCR reads. This table holds about 26,000 distinct CDR3 sequences, approximately 50% found once. The sample here was CD4+ T cells from blood, cultured in vitro, taken before SARS-CoV-2 vaccination. The receptors were gathered from a human donor who received a COVID-19 vaccine. CDR3s include the opening cysteine and the closing phenylalanine or tryptophan. A D gene is named only where the DNA matches it firmly. Expanded clones get a size class; other rows say once, few or many, or leave the size out.

CASMGIGTEAFF	TGTGCCAGCATGGGAATAGGTACTGAAGCTTTCTTT	-	TRBV6-1	TRBJ1-1	-	12
CASSFPGTSGGTDTQYF	TGCGCCAGCAGCTTTCCCGGGACTAGCGGGGGCACAGATACGCAGTATTTT	-	TRBV5-1	TRBJ2-3	TRBD2	17
CASSLWTGQGKLFF	TGTGCCAGCAGTTTATGGACAGGACAAGGAAAACTGTTTTTT	-	TRBV28	TRBJ1-4	-	14
CASLGQPNYGYTF	TGTGCCAGCTTGGGACAGCCTAACTATGGCTACACCTTC	-	TRBV19	TRBJ1-2	TRBD1	13
CASTSGGGGFQETQYF	TGTGCCAGCACCTCGGGCGGGGGGGGATTTCAAGAGACCCAGTACTTC	-	TRBV7-2	TRBJ2-5	TRBD2	16
CSALKTSGGFGGTDTQYF	TGCAGTGCTCTTAAGACTAGCGGGGGATTCGGGGGGACAGATACGCAGTATTTT	few	TRBV20-1	TRBJ2-3	TRBD2	18
CATSLDDRRYTF	TGTGCCACCAGTCTAGACGACAGGCGCTACACCTTC	few	TRBV24-1	TRBJ1-2	-	12
CASSKPGQSPLSYNEQFF	TGTGCCAGCAGCAAACCGGGACAGTCTCCCCTCTCCTACAATGAGCAGTTCTTC	-	TRBV21-1	TRBJ2-1	-	18
CASGPTGSQETQYF	TGTGCTAGTGGCCCGACAGGGTCCCAAGAGACCCAGTACTTC	-	TRBV12-5	TRBJ2-5	TRBD1	14
CSARDPLGLAGGPGNEQFF	TGCAGTGCTAGAGATCCTCTAGGACTAGCGGGGGGGCCAGGGAATGAGCAGTTCTTC	-	TRBV20-1	TRBJ2-1	TRBD2	19
CASSDRDRGRDTQYF	TGTGCCAGCAGTGACCGGGACAGGGGGCGGGATACGCAGTATTTT	few	TRBV6-1	TRBJ2-3	TRBD1	15
CASSDCITDPGTF	TGTGCCAGCAGCGATTGCATTACGGACCCCGGCACCTTC	once	TRBV2	TRBJ1-2	-	13
CASSAQGNTEAFF	TGTGCCAGCAGTGCCCAGGGGAACACTGAAGCTTTCTTT	-	TRBV2	TRBJ1-1	-	13
CASRRDVNTGELFF	TGCGCCAGCAGACGCGACGTGAACACCGGGGAGCTGTTTTTT	-	TRBV5-1	TRBJ2-2	-	14
CASRWGNGYTF	TGTGCCAGCCGCTGGGGGAATGGCTACACCTTC	few	TRBV2	TRBJ1-2	-	11
CASSLRPGGFRSPNTEAFF	TGTGCCAGCAGCTTAAGGCCAGGGGGCTTCCGAAGCCCGAACACTGAAGCTTTCTTT	-	TRBV7-3	TRBJ1-1	TRBD1	19
CATSREGNQNTGELFF	TGTGCCACCAGCAGAGAGGGCAACCAAAACACCGGGGAGCTGTTTTTT	-	TRBV15	TRBJ2-2	-	16
CASGTGVNTGELFF	TGTGCCAGCGGGACAGGGGTAAACACCGGGGAGCTGTTTTTT	-	TRBV11-3	TRBJ2-2	TRBD1	14
CSARDRGRMGTDTQYF	TGCAGTGCTAGAGATCGTGGTAGAATGGGCACAGATACGCAGTATTTT	-	TRBV20-1	TRBJ2-3	-	16
CASSYSGVQETQYF	TGTGCCAGCAGTTACTCTGGGGTCCAAGAGACCCAGTACTTC	-	TRBV6-5	TRBJ2-5	-	14
CATSRDLGGYEQYF	TGTGCCACCAGCAGAGACCTCGGGGGCTACGAGCAGTACTTC	-	TRBV15	TRBJ2-7	-	14
CASSFSDREDEQYF	TGTGCCAGCAGTTTTTCGGACAGGGAGGACGAGCAGTACTTC	-	TRBV12-3/TRBV12-4	TRBJ2-7	TRBD1	14
CASSLDRAGETQYF	TGTGCCAGCAGCTTAGACCGAGCGGGCGAGACCCAGTACTTC	-	TRBV7-6	TRBJ2-5	-	14
CASSVQGNTEAFF	TGCGCCAGCAGTGTGCAGGGGAACACTGAAGCTTTCTTT	few	TRBV10-2	TRBJ1-1	-	13
CASSPGNTEAFF	TGTGCCAGCAGTCCGGGGAACACTGAAGCTTTCTTT	few	TRBV6-1	TRBJ1-1	-	12
CASSDPDSPLHF	TGTGCCAGCAGTGATCCCGATTCACCCCTCCACTTT	-	TRBV25-1	TRBJ1-6	-	12
CASSVSSGGTTYEQYF	TGTGCCAGCAGTGTTTCGAGCGGGGGGACCACCTACGAGCAGTACTTC	-	TRBV25-1	TRBJ2-7	TRBD2	16
CATSRPRGENTEAFF	TGTGCCACCAGCAGACCGAGGGGCGAGAACACTGAAGCTTTCTTT	few	TRBV15	TRBJ1-1	-	15
CASSLTSYGYTF	TGTGCCAGCAGCTTGACCAGCTATGGCTACACCTTC	few	TRBV7-9	TRBJ1-2	-	12
CASSYGGHYQETQYF	TGTGCCAGCAGTTACGGGGGACACTACCAAGAGACCCAGTACTTC	-	TRBV6-5	TRBJ2-5	-	15
CAISYSDREGNEQFF	TGTGCCATCAGTTACTCGGACAGGGAGGGGAATGAGCAGTTCTTC	-	TRBV10-3	TRBJ2-1	-	15
CSASRLGTVMNTEAFF	TGCAGTGCTAGTCGCCTCGGGACAGTCATGAACACTGAAGCTTTCTTT	-	TRBV20-1	TRBJ1-1	TRBD1	16
CASRQGWNTEAFF	TGTGCCAGCCGACAGGGATGGAACACTGAAGCTTTCTTT	-	TRBV12-3/TRBV12-4	TRBJ1-1	TRBD1	13
CASSQDRGYEQYF	TGTGCCAGCAGCCAGGACAGGGGGTACGAGCAGTACTTC	-	TRBV2	TRBJ2-7	TRBD1	13
CASSPGTMNTEAFF	TGTGCCAGCAGTCCCGGGACAATGAACACTGAAGCTTTCTTT	few	TRBV12-3/TRBV12-4	TRBJ1-1	-	14
CASSTRPAPLYGYTF	TGTGCCAGCAGCACCCGCCCGGCCCCCCTGTATGGCTACACCTTC	-	TRBV21-1	TRBJ1-2	-	15
CATSETRQGQETQYF	TGTGCCACCAGTGAAACTCGACAGGGCCAAGAGACCCAGTACTTC	-	TRBV24-1	TRBJ2-5	TRBD1	15
CASSLLTEAFF	TGTGCCAGCAGCTTATTGACTGAAGCTTTCTTT	few	TRBV7-9	TRBJ1-1	-	11
CASSPDRSSLQETQYF	TGTGCCAGCAGTCCGGATCGGTCTAGCCTCCAAGAGACCCAGTACTTC	few	TRBV12-3/TRBV12-4	TRBJ2-5	-	16
CASSTQGNTIYF	TGTGCCAGCAGTACCCAAGGAAACACCATATATTTT	once	TRBV6-1	TRBJ1-3	-	12
CASSLARRAVSYEQYF	TGTGCCAGCAGCTTAGCGCGCAGGGCGGTCTCCTACGAGCAGTACTTC	-	TRBV7-9	TRBJ2-7	-	16
CASSRTGDAGYGYTF	TGTGCCAGCAGCCGAACAGGGGACGCTGGCTATGGCTACACCTTC	-	TRBV2	TRBJ1-2	TRBD1	15
CASSYGTMGEKLFF	TGTGCCAGCAGTTACGGGACAATGGGTGAAAAACTGTTTTTT	-	TRBV6-2/TRBV6-3	TRBJ1-4	-	14
CASTPGQGVSGYTF	TGTGCCAGCACCCCGGGACAGGGGGTATCTGGCTACACCTTC	-	TRBV12-3/TRBV12-4	TRBJ1-2	TRBD1	14
CASSSRTSGGELFF	TGTGCCAGCAGCAGCCGGACTAGCGGGGGAGAGCTGTTTTTT	once	TRBV9	TRBJ2-2	TRBD2	14
CASSPGTGTYNEQFF	TGTGCCAGCAGCCCAGGGACGGGTACCTACAATGAGCAGTTCTTC	-	TRBV12-3/TRBV12-4	TRBJ2-1	-	15
CASSYERGGLTGANVLTF	TGTGCCAGCAGTTACGAACGGGGGGGCCTCACTGGGGCCAACGTCCTGACTTTC	-	TRBV6-5	TRBJ2-6	TRBD2	18
CASSYRTLGAYEQYF	TGTGCCAGCAGTTACCGTACCTTGGGGGCCTACGAGCAGTACTTC	-	TRBV6-5	TRBJ2-7	-	15
CASSPGPGQITDTQYF	TGTGCCAGCAGTCCGGGACCGGGACAGATCACAGATACGCAGTATTTT	-	TRBV14	TRBJ2-3	TRBD1	16
CASSTRHRADTQYF	TGTGCCAGTAGTACGCGACACAGGGCTGATACGCAGTATTTT	few	TRBV19	TRBJ2-3	-	14
CANSYLGAGNQPQHF	TGTGCCAACAGTTACTTAGGTGCGGGCAATCAGCCCCAGCATTTT	-	TRBV6-5	TRBJ1-5	-	15
CASSFGVGAGGTQYF	TGTGCCAGCAGTTTTGGGGTTGGAGCTGGGGGGACCCAGTACTTC	few	TRBV6-5	TRBJ2-5	-	15
CASSFLGEGETQYF	TGTGCCAGCAGTTTTCTCGGGGAGGGGGAGACCCAGTACTTC	few	TRBV12-3/TRBV12-4	TRBJ2-5	TRBD2	14
CASSFVGDSPLHF	TGTGCCAGCAGTTTTGTAGGTGATTCACCCCTCCACTTT	few	TRBV12-3/TRBV12-4	TRBJ1-6	-	13
CATSRGNRVSDEQYF	TGTGCCACCAGCAGAGGGAACAGGGTGAGCGACGAGCAGTACTTC	once	TRBV15	TRBJ2-7	-	15